The following is a TCR beta chain sequence with its context. The antigen remains unidentified. The sample is drawn from a study of T cell responses to AZD1222 COVID-19 vaccine. The analysis combined second doses at about 4 or about 12 weeks. Produced via immunoSEQ multiplex PCR; TCRdb's table is partial and in-frame only. This sample yields 200,000 or so clones, of which under 95% are seen a single time; approximately 1% belongs to the top ten. V was clipped by 4 bases and J by 0 bases, with 13 bases between them. CDR1 is MDHEN and CDR2 is SYDVKM in the germline V gene. The CDR3 is 16 amino acids. Study results and caveats: White British ancestry dominated among donors, who included more females, and clonal diversity was possibly underestimated. Only 6 or 7 individuals given AZD1222 were seropositive at baseline.

This material consisted of peripheral blood, taken 28 days after the second AZD1222 dose. This chain joins TRBV28 and TRBJ1-5; no reliable D call. The origin of this receptor is an adult who received the AZD1222 COVID-19 vaccine. The CDR3 region has the DNA TGTGCCAGCAGTTCCGAGTCAGGATATAGCAATCAGCCCCAGCATTTT. It codes for CASSSESGYSNQPQHF.